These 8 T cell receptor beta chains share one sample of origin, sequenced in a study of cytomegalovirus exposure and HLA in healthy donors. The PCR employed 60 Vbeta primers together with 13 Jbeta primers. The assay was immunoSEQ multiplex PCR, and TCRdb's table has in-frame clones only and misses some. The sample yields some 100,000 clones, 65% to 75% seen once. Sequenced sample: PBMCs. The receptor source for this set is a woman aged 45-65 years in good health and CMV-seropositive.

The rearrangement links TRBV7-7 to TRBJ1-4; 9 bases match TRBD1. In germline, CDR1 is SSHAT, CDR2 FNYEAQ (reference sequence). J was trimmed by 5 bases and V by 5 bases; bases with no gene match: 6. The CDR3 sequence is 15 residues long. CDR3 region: CASSPAGTGNEKLFF. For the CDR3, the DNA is TGTGCCAGCAGCCCAGCCGGGACAGGGAATGAAAAACTGTTTTTT.

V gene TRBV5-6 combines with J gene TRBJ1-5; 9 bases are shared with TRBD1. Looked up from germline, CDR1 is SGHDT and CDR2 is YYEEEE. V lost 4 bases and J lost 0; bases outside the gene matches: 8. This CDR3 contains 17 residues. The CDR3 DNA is TGTGCCAGCAGCGACCGGGACAGGGACTGTAGCAATCAGCCCCAGCATTTT. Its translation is CASSDRDRDCSNQPQHF.

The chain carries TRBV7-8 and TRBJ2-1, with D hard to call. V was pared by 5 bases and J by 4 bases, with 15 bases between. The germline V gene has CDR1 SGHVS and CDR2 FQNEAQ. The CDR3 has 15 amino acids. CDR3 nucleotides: TGTGCCAGCAGCCCCGGTCGAGTCCTATACAATGAGCAGTTCTTC. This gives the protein CASSPGRVLYNEQFF.

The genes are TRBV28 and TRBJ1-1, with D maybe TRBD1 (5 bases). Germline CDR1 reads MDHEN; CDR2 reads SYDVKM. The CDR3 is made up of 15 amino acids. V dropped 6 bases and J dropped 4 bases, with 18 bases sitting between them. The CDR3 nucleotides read TGTGCCAGCAGGGCTCACGGGGGACGGGGCACTGAAGCTTTCTTT. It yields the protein CASRAHGGRGTEAFF.

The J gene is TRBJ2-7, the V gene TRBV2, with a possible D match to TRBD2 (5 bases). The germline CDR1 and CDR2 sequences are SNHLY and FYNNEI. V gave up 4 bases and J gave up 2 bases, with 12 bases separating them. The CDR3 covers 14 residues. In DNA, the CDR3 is TGTGCCAGCAGTGGTACTAGGACGGCCTACGAGCAGTACTTC. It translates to CASSGTRTAYEQYF. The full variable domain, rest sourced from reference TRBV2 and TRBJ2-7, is EPEVTQTPSHQVTQMGQEVILRCVPISNHLYFYWYRQILGQKVEFLVSFYNNEISEKSEIFDDQFSVERPDGSNFTLKIRSTKLEDSAMYFCASSGTRTAYEQYFGPGTRLTVT.

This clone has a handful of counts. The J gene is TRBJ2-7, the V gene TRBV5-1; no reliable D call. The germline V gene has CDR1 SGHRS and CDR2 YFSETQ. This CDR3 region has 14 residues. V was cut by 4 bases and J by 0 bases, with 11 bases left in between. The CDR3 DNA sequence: TGCGCCAGCAGCCACGACTCCAGCTCCTACGAGCAGTACTTC. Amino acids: CASSHDSSSYEQYF.

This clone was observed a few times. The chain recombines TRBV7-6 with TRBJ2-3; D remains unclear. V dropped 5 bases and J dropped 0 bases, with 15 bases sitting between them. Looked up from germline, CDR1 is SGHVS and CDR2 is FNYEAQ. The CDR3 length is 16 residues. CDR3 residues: CASSARHTASTDTQYF. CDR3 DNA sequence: TGTGCCAGCAGCGCGCGACACACAGCTAGCACAGATACGCAGTATTTT.

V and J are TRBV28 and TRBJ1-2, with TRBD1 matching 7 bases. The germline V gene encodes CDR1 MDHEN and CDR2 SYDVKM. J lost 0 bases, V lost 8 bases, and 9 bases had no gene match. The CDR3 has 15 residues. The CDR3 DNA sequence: TGTGCCAGCGTCGAGGCAGGGGGAGCTAACTATGGCTACACCTTC. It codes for CASVEAGGANYGYTF.